This T cell receptor (beta chain) was found in a study of Graves' ophthalmopathy and Graves' hyperthyroidism. Study-wide background: The blood sample was drawn at first diagnosis and before any treatment.

Turning to this clonotype: The antigen remains undetermined. A read error is possible here, since a much larger clone lies one base away.

Ophthalmopathy was moderately-to-severely active, CAS at least 3, NOSPECS at least 4, lasting under 3 months. V lost 11 bases to trimming and J lost 1 base, with 6 bases between them. Germline lookup yields CDR1 ENHRY and CDR2 SYGVKD. CDR3 length: 11 amino acids. Points from the study as a whole: Most expanded thyroid clonotypes above 0.001 frequency also appeared in blood.

RNA transcripts served as template for amplifying TCR beta CDR3 sequences. HTBI primers served in a first-round RT-PCR, which a second-round multiplex PCR followed. Each CDR3 protein gets one entry after TCRdb re-called the multiplex PCR reads with MiXCR. The table has approximately 700,000 distinct CDR3 sequences, 35% to 50% seen once. The chain carries TRBV10-3 and TRBJ1-3, with no clear D. What was sequenced was peripheral blood. The TCR comes from an adult man with Graves' ophthalmopathy. CDR3 in DNA: TGTGCCGACGGATCTGGAAACACCATATATTTT. Translated, it gives CADGSGNTIYF.